This TCR beta chain was profiled in a study of cytomegalovirus exposure and HLA in healthy donors (dated by TCRdb to 2016 to 2017). About the full investigation: According to a later analysis, the 120 or so validation repertoires were produced on the same platform as the approximately 600 repertoires of the first cohort. The study aimed to test whether signatures of past pathogen exposure could be identified by cataloging public T cell receptors. Along with the roughly 610-subject first cohort, a separate validation cohort of over a hundred different subjects was used. To predict cytomegalovirus infection status, the study brought together high-throughput TCR immunosequencing, statistical association of individual TCRs with disease status, and machine learning. The investigation overall reported the following: The study gave a list of about 170 TCR beta chains associated with cytomegalovirus. In vitro tests confirmed that a few of the cytomegalovirus-associated TCR beta chains recognize cytomegalovirus antigens. The authors suggested that the approach could potentially be extended to other disease states and immunological phenotypes. Most TCR sequences were observed very rarely across donors, whereas some public TCRs were present in many individuals. All 120 or so repertoires were used to score co-occurrence in the validation cohort in a later analysis, because that analysis had no HLA typing for the cohort. In a later analysis, TCRs clustered in the first cohort were found to also tend to co-occur in the approximately 120 validation repertoires, with approximately 94% of cluster scores above 0. Cytomegalovirus status was reported to be diagnosed by the classifier with high specificity and sensitivity in both the original and validation cohorts.

Receptors were amplified or captured by the immunoSEQ multiplex PCR assay. Per the original workflow: A statistical classification framework was developed to diagnose cytomegalovirus status using the catalog of TCR beta chain sequences. In TCRdb, the immuneACCESS table is reduced to in-frame sequences with V and J assigned. These tables do not hold every clone; where another copy was compared, an unresolved V gene accounts for under half, and the others remain unexplained. V and J calls and clone size come straight from that table; D and trimming were deduced from the DNA. Present in this sample are around 150,000 clones, approximately 84% of which were seen just once. The ten most abundant clones make up 25% to 30% of the sample. A remark on this clone: Its binding antigen is unknown. Base qualities are missing; no much larger clone stands one base away.

The donors belonged to the validation cohort of about 120 subjects, which was separate from the roughly 700-subject first cohort. The sequencing sample was made of PBMCs. The sequence was obtained from a man in his thirties or forties in good health and CMV-seropositive.

The DNA sequence reads TGTGCCAGCAGCTTGGGTGGCCAGGGGCGCGAGCAGTACTTC. The resulting protein is CASSLGGQGREQYF. This receptor chain uses TRBV5-5 and TRBJ2-7; the best D guess is TRBD1, with 6 bases matching. The CDR3 goes from the cysteine to the phenylalanine over 14 residues. Just CDR3 DNA is preserved here, 42 bases in frame from base 1. V drops 0 bases and J drops 6 bases, leaving 13 bases in between. CDR1 and CDR2 are read off the germline V gene (reference sequence) as SGHKS and YYEKEE.